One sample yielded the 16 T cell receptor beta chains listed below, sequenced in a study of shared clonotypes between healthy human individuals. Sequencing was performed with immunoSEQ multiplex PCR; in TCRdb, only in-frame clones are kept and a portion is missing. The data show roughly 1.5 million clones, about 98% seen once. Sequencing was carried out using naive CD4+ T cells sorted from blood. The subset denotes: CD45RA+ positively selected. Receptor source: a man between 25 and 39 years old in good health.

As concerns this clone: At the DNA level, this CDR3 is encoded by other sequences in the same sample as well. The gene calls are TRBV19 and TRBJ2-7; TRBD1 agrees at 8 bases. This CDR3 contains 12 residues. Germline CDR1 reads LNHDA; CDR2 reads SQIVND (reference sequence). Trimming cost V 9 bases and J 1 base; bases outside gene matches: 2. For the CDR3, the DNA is TGTGCCAGCCGGGACAGGTCCTACGAGCAGTACTTC. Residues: CASRDRSYEQYF.

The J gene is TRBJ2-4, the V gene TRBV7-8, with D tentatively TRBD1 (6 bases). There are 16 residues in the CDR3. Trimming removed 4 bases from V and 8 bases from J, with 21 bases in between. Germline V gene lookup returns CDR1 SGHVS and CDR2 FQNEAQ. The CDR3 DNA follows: TGTGCCAGCAGCTCGACCCTTACTGACAGGTCGTACATTCAGTACTTC. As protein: CASSSTLTDRSYIQYF. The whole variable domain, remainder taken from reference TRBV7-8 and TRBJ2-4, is GAGVSQSPRYKVAKRGQDVALRCDPISGHVSLFWYQQALGQGPEFLTYFQNEAQLDKSGLPSDRFFAERPEGSVSTLKIQRTQQEDSAVYLCASSSTLTDRSYIQYFGAGTRLSVL.

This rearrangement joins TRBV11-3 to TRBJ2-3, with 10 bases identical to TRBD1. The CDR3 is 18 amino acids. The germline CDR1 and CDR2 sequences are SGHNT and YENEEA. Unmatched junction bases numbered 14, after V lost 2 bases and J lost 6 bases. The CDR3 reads CASSLSFDGDRGWDTQYF. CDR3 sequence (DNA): TGTGCCAGCAGCTTATCCTTCGATGGGGACAGGGGTTGGGATACGCAGTATTTT.

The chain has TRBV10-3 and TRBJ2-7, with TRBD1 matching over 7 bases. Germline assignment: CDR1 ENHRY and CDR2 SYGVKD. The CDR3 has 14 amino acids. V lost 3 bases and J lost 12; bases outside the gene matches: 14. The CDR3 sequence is CAISESGDSRKPYF. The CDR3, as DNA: TGTGCCATCAGTGAATCTGGGGACAGCAGGAAGCCGTACTTC.

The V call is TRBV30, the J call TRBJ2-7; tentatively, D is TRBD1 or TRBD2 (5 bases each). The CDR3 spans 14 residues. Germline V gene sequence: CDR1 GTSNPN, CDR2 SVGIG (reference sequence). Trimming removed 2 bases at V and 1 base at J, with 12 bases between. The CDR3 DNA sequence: TGTGCCTGGAGTAAGTCAGGGAGATCCTACGAGCAGTACTTC. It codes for CAWSKSGRSYEQYF.

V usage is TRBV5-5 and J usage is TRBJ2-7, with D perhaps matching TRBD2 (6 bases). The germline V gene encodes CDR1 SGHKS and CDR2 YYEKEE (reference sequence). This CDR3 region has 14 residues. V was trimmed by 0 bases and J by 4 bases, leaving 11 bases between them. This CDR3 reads CASSLGALAYEQYF. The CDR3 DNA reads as TGTGCCAGCAGCTTGGGCGCACTAGCTTACGAGCAGTACTTC.

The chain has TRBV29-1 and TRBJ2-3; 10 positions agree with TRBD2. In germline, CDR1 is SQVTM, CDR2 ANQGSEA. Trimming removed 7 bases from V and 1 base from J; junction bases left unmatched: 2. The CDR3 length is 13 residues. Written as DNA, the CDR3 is TGCAGCGGCCTAGCGGGAGGCACAGATACGCAGTATTTT. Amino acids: CSGLAGGTDTQYF.

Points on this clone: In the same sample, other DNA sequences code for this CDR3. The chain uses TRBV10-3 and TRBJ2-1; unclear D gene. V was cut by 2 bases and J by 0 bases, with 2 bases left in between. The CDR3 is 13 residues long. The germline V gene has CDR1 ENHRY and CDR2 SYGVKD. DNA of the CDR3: TGTGCCATCAGTGAGGGCTCCTACAATGAGCAGTTCTTC. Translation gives CAISEGSYNEQFF.

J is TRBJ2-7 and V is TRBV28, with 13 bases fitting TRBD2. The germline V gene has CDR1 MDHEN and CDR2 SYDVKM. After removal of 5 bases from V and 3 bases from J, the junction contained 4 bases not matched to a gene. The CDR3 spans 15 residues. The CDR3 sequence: CASSPGTSGNYEQYF. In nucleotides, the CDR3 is TGTGCCAGCAGTCCTGGGACTAGCGGGAACTACGAGCAGTACTTC.

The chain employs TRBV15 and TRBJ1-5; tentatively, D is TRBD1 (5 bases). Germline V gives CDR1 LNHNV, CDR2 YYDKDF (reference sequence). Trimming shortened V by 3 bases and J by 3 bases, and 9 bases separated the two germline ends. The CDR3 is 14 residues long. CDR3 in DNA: TGTGCCACCAGCAGCCGACAGCCCAATCAGCCCCAGCATTTT. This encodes CATSSRQPNQPQHF.

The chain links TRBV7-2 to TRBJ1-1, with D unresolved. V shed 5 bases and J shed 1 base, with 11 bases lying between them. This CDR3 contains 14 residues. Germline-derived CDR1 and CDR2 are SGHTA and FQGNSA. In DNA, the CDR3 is TGTGCCAGCAGCCTGGCGGCCCGGAACACTGAAGCTTTCTTT. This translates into CASSLAARNTEAFF.

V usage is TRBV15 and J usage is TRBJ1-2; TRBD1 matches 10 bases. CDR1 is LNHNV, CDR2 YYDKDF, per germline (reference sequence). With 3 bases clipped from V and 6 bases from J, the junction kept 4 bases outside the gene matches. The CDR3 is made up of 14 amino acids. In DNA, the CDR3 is TGTGCCACCAGCAGGCCCGGGACAGGGGATGGCTACACCTTC. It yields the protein CATSRPGTGDGYTF.

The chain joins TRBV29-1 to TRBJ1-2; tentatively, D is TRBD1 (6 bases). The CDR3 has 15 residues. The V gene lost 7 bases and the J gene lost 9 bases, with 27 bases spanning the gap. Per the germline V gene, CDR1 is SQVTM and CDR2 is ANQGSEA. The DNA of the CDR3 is TGCAGCGGTCTTCGGGGGGTTGCAGGGGCCCTCAGCTACACCTTC. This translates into CSGLRGVAGALSYTF.

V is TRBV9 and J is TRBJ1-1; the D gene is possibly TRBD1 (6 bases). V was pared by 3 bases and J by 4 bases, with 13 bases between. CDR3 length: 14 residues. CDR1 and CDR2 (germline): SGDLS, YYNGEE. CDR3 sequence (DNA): TGTGCCAGCAGCGCGGGGGGACAATCCACTGAAGCTTTCTTT. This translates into CASSAGGQSTEAFF.

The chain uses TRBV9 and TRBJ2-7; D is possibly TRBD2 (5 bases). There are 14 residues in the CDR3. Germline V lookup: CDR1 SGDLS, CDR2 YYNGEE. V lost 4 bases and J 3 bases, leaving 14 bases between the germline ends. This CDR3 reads CASSPESGYYEQYF. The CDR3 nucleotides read TGTGCCAGCAGCCCCGAAAGCGGCTACTACGAGCAGTACTTC.

The CDR3 DNA follows: TGTGCCAGCAGCGTAGGGGGGGAGGGCACTGAAGCTTTCTTT. Translated, it gives CASSVGGEGTEAFF. This chain joins TRBV9 and TRBJ1-1, with a weak D call TRBD1 (5 bases). Germline V gene lookup returns CDR1 SGDLS and CDR2 YYNGEE. The ends were cut back, 0 bases at V and 4 bases at J, with 10 bases in the middle. The CDR3 is 14 residues long. The variable domain in full, with the rest retrieved from reference TRBV9 and TRBJ1-1, is DSGVTQTPKHLITATGQRVTLRCSPRSGDLSVYWYQQSLDQGLQFLIQYYNGEERAKGNILERFSAQQFPDLHSELNLSSLELGDSALYFCASSVGGEGTEAFFGQGTRLTVV.